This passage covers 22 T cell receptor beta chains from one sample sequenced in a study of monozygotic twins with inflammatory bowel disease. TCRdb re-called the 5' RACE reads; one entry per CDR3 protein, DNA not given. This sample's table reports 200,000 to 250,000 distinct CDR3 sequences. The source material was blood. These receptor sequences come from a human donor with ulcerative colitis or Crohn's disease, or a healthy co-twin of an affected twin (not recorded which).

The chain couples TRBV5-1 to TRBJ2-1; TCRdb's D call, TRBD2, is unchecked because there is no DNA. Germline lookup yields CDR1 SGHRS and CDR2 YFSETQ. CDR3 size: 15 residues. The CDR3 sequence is CASSLEAGEEGEQFF.

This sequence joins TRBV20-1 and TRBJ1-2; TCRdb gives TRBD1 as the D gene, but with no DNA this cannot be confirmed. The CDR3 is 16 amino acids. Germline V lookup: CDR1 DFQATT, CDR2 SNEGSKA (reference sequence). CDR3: CSARDRGRQGNYGYTF.

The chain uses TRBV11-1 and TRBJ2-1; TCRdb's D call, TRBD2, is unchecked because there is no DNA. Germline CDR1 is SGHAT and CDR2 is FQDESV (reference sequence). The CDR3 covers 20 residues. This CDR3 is CASRPDPGLAGPSSYNEQFF.

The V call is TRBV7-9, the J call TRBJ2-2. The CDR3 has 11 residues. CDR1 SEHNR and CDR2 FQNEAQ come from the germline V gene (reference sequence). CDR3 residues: CASSSSGELFF.

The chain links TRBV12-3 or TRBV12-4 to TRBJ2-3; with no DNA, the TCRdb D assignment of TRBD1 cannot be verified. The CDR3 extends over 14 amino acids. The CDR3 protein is CASFKGQTTDTQYF.

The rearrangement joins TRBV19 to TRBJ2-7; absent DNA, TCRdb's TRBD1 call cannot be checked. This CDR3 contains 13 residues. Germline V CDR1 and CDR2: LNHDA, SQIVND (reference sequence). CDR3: CASSEGTPYEQYF.

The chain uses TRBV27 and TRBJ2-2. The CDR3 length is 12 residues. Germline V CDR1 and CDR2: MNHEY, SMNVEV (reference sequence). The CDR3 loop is CASSSSTGELFF.

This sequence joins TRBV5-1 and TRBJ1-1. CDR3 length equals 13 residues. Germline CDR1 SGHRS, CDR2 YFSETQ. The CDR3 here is CAGSLAVGTEAFF. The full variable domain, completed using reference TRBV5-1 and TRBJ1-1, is KAGVTQTPRYLIKTRGQQVTLSCSPISGHRSVSWYQQTPGQGLQFLFEYFSETQRNKGNFPGRFSGRQFSNSRSEMNVSTLELGDSALYLCAGSLAVGTEAFFGQGTRLTVV.

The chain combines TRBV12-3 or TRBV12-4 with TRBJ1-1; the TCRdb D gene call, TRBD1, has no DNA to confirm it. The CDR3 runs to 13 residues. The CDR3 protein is CASSRTLNTEAFF.

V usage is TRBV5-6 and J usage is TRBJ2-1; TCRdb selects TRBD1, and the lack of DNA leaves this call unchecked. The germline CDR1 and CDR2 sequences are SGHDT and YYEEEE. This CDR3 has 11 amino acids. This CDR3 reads CASSLEGTVFF. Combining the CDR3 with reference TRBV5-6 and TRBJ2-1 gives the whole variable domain DAGVTQSPTHLIKTRGQQVTLRCSPKSGHDTVSWYQQALGQGPQFIFQYYEEEERQRGNFPDRFSGHQFPNYSSELNVNALLLGDSALYLCASSLEGTVFFGPGTRLTVL.

CDR3: CSAVSGGGTGELFF. J is TRBJ2-2 and V is TRBV20-1; there is no DNA to check the TCRdb D call of TRBD2. The CDR3 is made up of 14 amino acids. Germline assignment: CDR1 DFQATT and CDR2 SNEGSKA (reference sequence).

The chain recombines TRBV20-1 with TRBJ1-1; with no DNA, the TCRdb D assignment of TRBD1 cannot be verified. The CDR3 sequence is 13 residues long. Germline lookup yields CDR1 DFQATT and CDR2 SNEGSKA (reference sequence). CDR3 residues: CSARGHMNTEAFF.

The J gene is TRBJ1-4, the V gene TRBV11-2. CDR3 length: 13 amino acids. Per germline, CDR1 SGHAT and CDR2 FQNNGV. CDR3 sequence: CASSLVRTEKLFF.

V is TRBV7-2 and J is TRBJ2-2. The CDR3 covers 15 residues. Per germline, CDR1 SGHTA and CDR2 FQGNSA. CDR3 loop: CASSLSGMNTGELFF.

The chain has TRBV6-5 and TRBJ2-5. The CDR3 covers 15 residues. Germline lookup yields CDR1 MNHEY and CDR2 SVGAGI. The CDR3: CASSYSTSVYQTQYF.

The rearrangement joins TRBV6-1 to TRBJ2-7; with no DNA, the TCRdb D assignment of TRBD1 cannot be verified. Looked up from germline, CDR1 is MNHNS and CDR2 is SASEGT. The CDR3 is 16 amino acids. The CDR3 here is CASSEIGPFPFYEQYF.

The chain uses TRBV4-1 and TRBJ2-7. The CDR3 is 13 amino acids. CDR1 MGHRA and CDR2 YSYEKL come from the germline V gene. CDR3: CASSQSLIEVQYF.

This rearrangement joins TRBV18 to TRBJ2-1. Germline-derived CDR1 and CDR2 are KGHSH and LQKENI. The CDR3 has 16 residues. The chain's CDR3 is CASSPDPTTFYNEQFF.

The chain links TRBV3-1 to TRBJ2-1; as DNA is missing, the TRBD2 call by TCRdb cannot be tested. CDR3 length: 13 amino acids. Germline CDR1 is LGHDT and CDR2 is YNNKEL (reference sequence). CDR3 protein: CASSQGLAGGELF.

CDR3 sequence: CASRGGPTDYGYTF. V is TRBV4-2 and J is TRBJ1-2; no DNA is available, so the TRBD1 call from TCRdb remains unchecked. CDR1 LGHNA and CDR2 YNFKEQ come from the germline V gene. This CDR3 is built from 14 residues.

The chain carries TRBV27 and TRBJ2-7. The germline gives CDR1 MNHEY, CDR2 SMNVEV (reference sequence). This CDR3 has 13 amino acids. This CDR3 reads CASRLGWGTEQYF.

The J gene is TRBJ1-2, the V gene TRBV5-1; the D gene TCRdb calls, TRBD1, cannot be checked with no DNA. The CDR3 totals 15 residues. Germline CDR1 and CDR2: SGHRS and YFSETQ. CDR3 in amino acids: CASRETGGVDYGYTF.